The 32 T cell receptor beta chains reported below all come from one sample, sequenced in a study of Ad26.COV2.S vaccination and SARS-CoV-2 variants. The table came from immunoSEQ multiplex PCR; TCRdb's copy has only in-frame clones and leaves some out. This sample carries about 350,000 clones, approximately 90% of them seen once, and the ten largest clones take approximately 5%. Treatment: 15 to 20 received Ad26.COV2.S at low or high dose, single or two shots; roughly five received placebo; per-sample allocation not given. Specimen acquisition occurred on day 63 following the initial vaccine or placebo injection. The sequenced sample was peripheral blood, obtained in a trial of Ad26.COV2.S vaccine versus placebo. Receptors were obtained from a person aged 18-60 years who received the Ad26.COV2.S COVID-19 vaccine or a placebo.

CDR3 protein: CASSSVAVDTYEQYF. In DNA, the CDR3 is TGTGCCAGCAGTTCCGTTGCTGTTGACACCTACGAGCAGTACTTC. This rearrangement joins TRBV6-2 or TRBV6-3 to TRBJ2-7, with D hard to call. The CDR3 consists of 15 residues. V lost 4 bases to trimming and J lost 2 bases, with 15 bases between them. Germline loops: CDR1 MNHEY, CDR2 SVGEGT.

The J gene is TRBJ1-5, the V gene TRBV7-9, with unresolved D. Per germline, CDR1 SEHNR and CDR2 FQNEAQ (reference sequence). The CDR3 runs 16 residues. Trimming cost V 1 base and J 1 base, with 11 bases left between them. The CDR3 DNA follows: TGTGCCAGCAGCTTAGGGTCCCCCTGGAGCAATCAGCCCCAGCATTTT. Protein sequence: CASSLGSPWSNQPQHF.

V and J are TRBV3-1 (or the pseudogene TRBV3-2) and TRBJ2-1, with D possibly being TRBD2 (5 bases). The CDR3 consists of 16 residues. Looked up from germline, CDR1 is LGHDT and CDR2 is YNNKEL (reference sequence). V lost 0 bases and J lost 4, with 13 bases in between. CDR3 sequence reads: CASSQDGGAVYNEQFF. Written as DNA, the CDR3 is TGTGCCAGCAGCCAAGATGGAGGAGCGGTATACAATGAGCAGTTCTTC.

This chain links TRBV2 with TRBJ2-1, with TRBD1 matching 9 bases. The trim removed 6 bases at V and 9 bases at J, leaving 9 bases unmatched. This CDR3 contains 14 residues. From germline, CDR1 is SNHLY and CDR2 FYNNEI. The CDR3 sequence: CASRDRGGVSEQFF. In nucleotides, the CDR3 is TGTGCCAGCAGGGACAGGGGAGGGGTCAGTGAGCAGTTCTTC.

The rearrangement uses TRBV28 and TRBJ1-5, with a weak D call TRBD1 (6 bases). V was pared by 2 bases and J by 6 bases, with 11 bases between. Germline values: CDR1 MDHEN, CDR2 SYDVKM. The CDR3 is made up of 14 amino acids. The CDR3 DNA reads TGTGCCAGCAGTTTAAACGGGGGGCTTCAGCCCCAGCATTTT. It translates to CASSLNGGLQPQHF. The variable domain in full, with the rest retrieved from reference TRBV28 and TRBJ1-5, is DVKVTQSSRYLVKRTGEKVFLECVQDMDHENMFWYRQDPGLGLRLIYFSYDVKMKEKGDIPEGYSVSREKKERFSLILESASTNQTSMYLCASSLNGGLQPQHFGDGTRLSIL.

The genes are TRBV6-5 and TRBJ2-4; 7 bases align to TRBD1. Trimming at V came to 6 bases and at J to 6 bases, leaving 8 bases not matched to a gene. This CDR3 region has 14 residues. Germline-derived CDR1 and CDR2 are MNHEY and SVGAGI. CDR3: CASRNDRAGNIQYF. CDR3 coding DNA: TGTGCCAGCAGAAACGACAGGGCCGGAAACATTCAGTACTTC.

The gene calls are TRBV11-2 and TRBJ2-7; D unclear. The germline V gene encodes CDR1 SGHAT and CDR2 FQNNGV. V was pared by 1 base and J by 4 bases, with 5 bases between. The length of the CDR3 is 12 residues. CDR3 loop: CASSLARYEQYF. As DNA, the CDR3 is TGTGCCAGCAGCTTAGCCCGATACGAGCAGTACTTC.

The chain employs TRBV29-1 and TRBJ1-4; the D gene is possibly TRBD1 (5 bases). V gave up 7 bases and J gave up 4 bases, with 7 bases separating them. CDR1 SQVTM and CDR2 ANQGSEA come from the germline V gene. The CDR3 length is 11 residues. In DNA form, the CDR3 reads TGCAGCGGGGGCTATAATGAAAAACTGTTTTTT. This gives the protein CSGGYNEKLFF.

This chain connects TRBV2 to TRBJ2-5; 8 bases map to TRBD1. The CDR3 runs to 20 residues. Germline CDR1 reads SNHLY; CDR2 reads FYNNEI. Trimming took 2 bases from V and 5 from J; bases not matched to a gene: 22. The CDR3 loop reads CASSEPTKVRTGGGWETQYF. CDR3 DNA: TGTGCCAGCAGTGAACCAACCAAAGTCCGAACAGGGGGAGGATGGGAGACCCAGTACTTC.

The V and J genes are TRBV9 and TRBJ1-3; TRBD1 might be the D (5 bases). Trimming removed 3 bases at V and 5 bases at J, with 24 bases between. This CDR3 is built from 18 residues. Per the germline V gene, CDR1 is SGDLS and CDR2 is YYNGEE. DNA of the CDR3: TGTGCCAGCAGCGGTACTCAGGGAAAGGGGATTCGCCGAAACACCATATATTTT. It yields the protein CASSGTQGKGIRRNTIYF.

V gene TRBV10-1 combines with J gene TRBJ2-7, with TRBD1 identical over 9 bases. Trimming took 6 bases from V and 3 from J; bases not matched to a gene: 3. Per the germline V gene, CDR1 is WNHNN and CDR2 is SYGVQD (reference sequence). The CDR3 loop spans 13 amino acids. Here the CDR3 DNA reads TGCGCCAGCAGACCGGGACAGGGCTACGAGCAGTACTTC. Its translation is CASRPGQGYEQYF.

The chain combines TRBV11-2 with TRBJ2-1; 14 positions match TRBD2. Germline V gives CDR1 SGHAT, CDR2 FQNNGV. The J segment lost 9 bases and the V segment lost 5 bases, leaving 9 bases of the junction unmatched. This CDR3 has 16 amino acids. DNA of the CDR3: TGTGCCAGCAGCGAGGGACTAGCGGGAGAAAAAGGTGAGCAGTTCTTC. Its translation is CASSEGLAGEKGEQFF. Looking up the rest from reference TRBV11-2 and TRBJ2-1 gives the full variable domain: EAGVAQSPRYKIIEKRQSVAFWCNPISGHATLYWYQQILGQGPKLLIQFQNNGVVDDSQLPKDRFSAERLKGVDSTLKIQPAKLEDSAVYLCASSEGLAGEKGEQFFGPGTRLTVL.

The CDR3 sequence is CASSPLDTIYF. The CDR3 region has the DNA TGTGCCAGCAGCCCACTGGACACCATATATTTT. This chain links TRBV7-9 with TRBJ1-3; no clear D gene. The length of the CDR3 is 11 residues. CDR1 is SEHNR and CDR2 is FQNEAQ in the germline V gene (reference sequence). Trimming took 5 bases from V and 8 from J, leaving 7 bases between them.

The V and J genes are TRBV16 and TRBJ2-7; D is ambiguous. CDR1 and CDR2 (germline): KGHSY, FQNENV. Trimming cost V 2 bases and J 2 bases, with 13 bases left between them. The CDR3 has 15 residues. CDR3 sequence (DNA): TGTGCCAGCAGCCAAGCGCAGTTCCCGGCCTACGAGCAGTACTTC. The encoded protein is CASSQAQFPAYEQYF.

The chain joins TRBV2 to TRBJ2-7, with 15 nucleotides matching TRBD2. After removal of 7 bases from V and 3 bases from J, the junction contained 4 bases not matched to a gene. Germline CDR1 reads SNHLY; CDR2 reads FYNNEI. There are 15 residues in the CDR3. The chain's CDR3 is CASNQGLAGGYEQYF. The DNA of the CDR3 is TGTGCCAGCAACCAGGGACTAGCGGGAGGCTACGAGCAGTACTTC.

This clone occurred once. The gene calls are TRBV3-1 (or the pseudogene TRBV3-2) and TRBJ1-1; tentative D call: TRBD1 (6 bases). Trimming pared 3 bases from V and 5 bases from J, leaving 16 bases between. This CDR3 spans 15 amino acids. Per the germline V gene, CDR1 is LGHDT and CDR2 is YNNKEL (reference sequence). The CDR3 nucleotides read TGTGCCAGCAGCCATGAGGACGGGGGGGCAACTGAAGCTTTCTTT. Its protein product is CASSHEDGGATEAFF.

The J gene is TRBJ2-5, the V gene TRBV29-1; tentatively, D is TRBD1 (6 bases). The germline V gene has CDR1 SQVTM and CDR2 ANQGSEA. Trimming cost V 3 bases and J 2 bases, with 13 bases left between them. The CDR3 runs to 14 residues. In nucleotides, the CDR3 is TGCAGCGTTGACGCCCACAGGGAGCAAGAGACCCAGTACTTC. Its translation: CSVDAHREQETQYF.

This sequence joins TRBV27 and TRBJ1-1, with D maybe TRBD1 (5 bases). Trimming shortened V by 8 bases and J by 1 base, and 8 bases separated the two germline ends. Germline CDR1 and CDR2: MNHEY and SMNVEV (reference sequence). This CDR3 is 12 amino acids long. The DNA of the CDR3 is TGTGCCAGCGGGCAGGGGAACACTGAAGCTTTCTTT. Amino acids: CASGQGNTEAFF.

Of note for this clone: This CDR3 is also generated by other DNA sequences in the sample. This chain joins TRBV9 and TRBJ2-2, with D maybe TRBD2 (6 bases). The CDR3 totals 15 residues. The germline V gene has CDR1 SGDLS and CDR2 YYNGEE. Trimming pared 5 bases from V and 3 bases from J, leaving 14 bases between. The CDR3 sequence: CASRRRETDTGELFF. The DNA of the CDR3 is TGTGCCAGCAGGCGACGGGAGACTGACACCGGGGAGCTGTTTTTT. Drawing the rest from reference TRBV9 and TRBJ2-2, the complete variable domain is DSGVTQTPKHLITATGQRVTLRCSPRSGDLSVYWYQQSLDQGLQFLIQYYNGEERAKGNILERFSAQQFPDLHSELNLSSLELGDSALYFCASRRRETDTGELFFGEGSRLTVL.

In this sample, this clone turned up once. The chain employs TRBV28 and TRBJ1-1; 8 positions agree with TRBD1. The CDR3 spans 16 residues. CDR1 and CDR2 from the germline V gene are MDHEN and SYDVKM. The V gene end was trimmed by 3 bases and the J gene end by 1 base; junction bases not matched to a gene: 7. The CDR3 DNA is TGTGCCAGCAGTTTTAGACAGGGGATTGGGAACACTGAAGCTTTCTTT. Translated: CASSFRQGIGNTEAFF.

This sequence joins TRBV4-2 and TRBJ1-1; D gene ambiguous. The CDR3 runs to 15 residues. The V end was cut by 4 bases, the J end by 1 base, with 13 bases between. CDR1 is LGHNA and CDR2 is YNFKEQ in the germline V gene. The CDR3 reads CASSRGEGGNTEAFF. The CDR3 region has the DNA TGTGCCAGCAGCCGAGGTGAGGGAGGGAACACTGAAGCTTTCTTT.

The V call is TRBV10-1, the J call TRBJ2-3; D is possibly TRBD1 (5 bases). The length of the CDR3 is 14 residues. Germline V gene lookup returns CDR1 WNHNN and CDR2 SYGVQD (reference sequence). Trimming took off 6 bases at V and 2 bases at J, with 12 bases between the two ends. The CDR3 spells CASRRTLSTDTQYF. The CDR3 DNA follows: TGCGCCAGCAGAAGGACATTATCCACAGATACGCAGTATTTT.

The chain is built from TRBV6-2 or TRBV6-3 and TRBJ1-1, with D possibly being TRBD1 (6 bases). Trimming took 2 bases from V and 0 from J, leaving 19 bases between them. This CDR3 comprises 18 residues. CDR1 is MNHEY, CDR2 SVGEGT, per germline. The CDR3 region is CASSYMLGAGEMNTEAFF. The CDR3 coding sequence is TGTGCCAGCAGTTACATGTTGGGGGCAGGCGAAATGAACACTGAAGCTTTCTTT.

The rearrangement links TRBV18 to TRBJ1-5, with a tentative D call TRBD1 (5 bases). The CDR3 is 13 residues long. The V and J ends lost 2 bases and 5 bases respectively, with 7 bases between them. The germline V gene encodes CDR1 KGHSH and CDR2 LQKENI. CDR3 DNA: TGTGCCAGCTCACCAATGGGGGATCAGCCCCAGCATTTT. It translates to CASSPMGDQPQHF.

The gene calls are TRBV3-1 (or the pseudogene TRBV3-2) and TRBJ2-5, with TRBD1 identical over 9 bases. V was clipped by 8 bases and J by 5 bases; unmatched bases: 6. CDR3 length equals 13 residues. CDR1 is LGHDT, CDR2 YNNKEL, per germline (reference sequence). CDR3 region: CASRTGVVETQYF. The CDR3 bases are TGTGCCAGCCGGACAGGGGTAGTGGAGACCCAGTACTTC.

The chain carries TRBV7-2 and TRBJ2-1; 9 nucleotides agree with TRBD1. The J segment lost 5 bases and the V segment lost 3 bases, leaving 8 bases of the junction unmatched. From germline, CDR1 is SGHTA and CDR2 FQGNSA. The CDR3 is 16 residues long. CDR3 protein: CASSFFPGQGDNEQFF. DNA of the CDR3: TGTGCCAGCAGCTTCTTTCCGGGACAGGGTGACAATGAGCAGTTCTTC.

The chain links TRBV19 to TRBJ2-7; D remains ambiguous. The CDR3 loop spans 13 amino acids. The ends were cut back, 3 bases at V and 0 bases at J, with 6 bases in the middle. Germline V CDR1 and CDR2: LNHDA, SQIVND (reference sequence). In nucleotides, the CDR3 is TGTGCCAGTAGTATCCAGGCCTCCTACGAGCAGTACTTC. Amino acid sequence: CASSIQASYEQYF.

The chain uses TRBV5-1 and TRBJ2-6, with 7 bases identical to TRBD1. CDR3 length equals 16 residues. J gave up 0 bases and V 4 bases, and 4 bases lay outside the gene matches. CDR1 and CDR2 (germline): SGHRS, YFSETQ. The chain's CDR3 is CASSQGDASGANVLTF. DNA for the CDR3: TGCGCCAGCAGCCAGGGGGACGCCTCTGGGGCCAACGTCCTGACTTTC.

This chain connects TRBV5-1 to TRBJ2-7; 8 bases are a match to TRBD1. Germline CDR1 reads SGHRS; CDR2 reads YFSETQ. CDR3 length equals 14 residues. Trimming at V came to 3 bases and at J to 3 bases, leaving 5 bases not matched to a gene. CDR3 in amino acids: CASSSQDRVYEQYF. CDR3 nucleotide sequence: TGCGCCAGCAGCTCTCAGGACAGGGTCTACGAGCAGTACTTC.

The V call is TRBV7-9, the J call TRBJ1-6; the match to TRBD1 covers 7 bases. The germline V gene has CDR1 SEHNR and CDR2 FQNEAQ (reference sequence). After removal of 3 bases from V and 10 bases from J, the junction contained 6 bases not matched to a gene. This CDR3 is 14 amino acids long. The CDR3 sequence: CASSFTGDGSPLHF. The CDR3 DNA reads TGTGCCAGCAGCTTTACAGGGGACGGGTCACCCCTCCACTTT.

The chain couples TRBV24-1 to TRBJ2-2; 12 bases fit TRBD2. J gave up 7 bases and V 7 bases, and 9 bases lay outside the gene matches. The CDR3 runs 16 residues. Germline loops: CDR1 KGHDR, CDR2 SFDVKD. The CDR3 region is CATSPSSGRADGELFF. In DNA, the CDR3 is TGTGCCACCAGCCCCTCTAGCGGGAGGGCCGACGGGGAGCTGTTTTTT.

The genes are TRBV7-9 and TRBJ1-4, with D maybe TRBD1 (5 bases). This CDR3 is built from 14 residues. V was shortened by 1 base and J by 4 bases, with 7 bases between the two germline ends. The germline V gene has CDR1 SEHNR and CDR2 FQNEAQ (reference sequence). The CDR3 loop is CASSLGQSNEKLFF. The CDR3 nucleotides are TGTGCCAGCAGCTTAGGACAGAGTAATGAAAAACTGTTTTTT.